The next 8 T cell receptor beta chains were all read from a single sample in a study of blood T cells in healthy people across ages. A second PCR of about 7 to 12 cycles used a sample-barcoded 5' primer and a J-beta primer mix. MiXCR was run by TCRdb on the 5' RACE reads, yielding one entry per CDR3 protein. The sample lists fewer than 900,000 distinct CDR3 sequences; roughly two fifths were seen once. Sequenced: blood. These receptors all come from a woman aged 60-75 years in good health.

A few counts support this clonotype. The chain joins TRBV19 to TRBJ1-2, with unresolved D. The length of the CDR3 is 13 residues. V lost 3 bases and J 2 bases, leaving 7 bases between the germline ends. Germline assignment: CDR1 LNHDA and CDR2 SQIVND (reference sequence). The CDR3 DNA reads as TGTGCCAGTAGTATTGGCGGGAACTATGGCTACACCTTC. The encoded protein is CASSIGGNYGYTF.

The rearrangement joins TRBV7-2 to TRBJ2-2; possible D gene TRBD2, 6 bases. This CDR3 contains 16 residues. Trimming shortened V by 0 bases and J by 2 bases, and 10 bases separated the two germline ends. Germline CDR1 reads SGHTA; CDR2 reads FQGNSA. CDR3 loop: CASSLAGGPNTGELFF. The CDR3 DNA follows: TGTGCCAGCAGCTTAGCGGGAGGCCCAAACACCGGGGAGCTGTTTTTT. The whole variable domain, filled in from reference TRBV7-2 and TRBJ2-2, reads GAGVSQSPSNKVTEKGKDVELRCDPISGHTALYWYRQSLGQGLEFLIYFQGNSAPDKSGLPSDRFSAERTGGSVSTLTIQRTQQEDSAVYLCASSLAGGPNTGELFFGEGSRLTVL.

V and J are TRBV27 and TRBJ2-1, with D unclear. The germline gives CDR1 MNHEY, CDR2 SMNVEV (reference sequence). Trimming removed 2 bases at V and 5 bases at J, with 10 bases between. The CDR3 spans 14 residues. The CDR3 bases are TGTGCCAGCAGTTTAAAAGCGTATCACAATGAGCAGTTCTTC. The encoded protein is CASSLKAYHNEQFF.

This clonotype showed up just a few times. Here the CDR3 reads CASSVRPSGSGITDTQYF. Here the CDR3 DNA reads TGTGCCAGCAGCGTTCGTCCTAGCGGGAGTGGTATCACAGATACGCAGTATTTT. The chain links TRBV9 to TRBJ2-3; 10 bases are shared with TRBD2. Germline CDR1 and CDR2: SGDLS and YYNGEE. The length of the CDR3 is 18 residues. J gave up 2 bases and V 2 bases, and 11 bases lay outside the gene matches.

This clonotype was counted only a few times. The V call is TRBV20-1, the J call TRBJ2-5; D could derive from TRBD1 or TRBD2 (6 bases each). CDR3 length equals 13 residues. Germline values: CDR1 DFQATT, CDR2 SNEGSKA (reference sequence). The V gene lost 6 bases and the J gene lost 11 bases, with 22 bases spanning the gap. The CDR3 spells CSAPQGGGKEQYF. Here the CDR3 DNA reads TGCAGTGCCCCCCAAGGAGGGGGTAAGGAGCAGTACTTC.

This clonotype was seen a few times. This rearrangement joins TRBV20-1 to TRBJ1-6; TRBD1 might be the D (5 bases). V dropped 3 bases and J dropped 7 bases, with 7 bases sitting between them. Germline assignment: CDR1 DFQATT and CDR2 SNEGSKA (reference sequence). The CDR3 totals 12 residues. The CDR3 region has the DNA TGCAGTGCTAGGGGACTCAATTCACCCCTCCACTTT. Amino acids: CSARGLNSPLHF.

This clonotype was found a few times. The chain links TRBV4-3 to TRBJ2-7; the D gene is possibly TRBD1 (5 bases). This CDR3 contains 16 residues. The V end was cut by 0 bases, the J end by 2 bases, with 14 bases between. Germline loops: CDR1 LGHNA, CDR2 YSLEER. The CDR3 loop reads CASSQDLKGLAYEQYF. The CDR3 region has the DNA TGCGCCAGCAGCCAAGATCTAAAGGGGTTGGCCTACGAGCAGTACTTC.

This clonotype was seen a handful of times. The chain is built from TRBV12-3 or TRBV12-4 and TRBJ2-4, with D perhaps being TRBD1 or TRBD2 (5 bases each). With 9 bases removed from V and 13 bases from J, the gap between germline ends came to 31 bases. The CDR3 consists of 16 residues. The CDR3 reads CASSSFRAAEIGEQYF. In DNA, the CDR3 is TGTGCCAGTAGCTCTTTCAGGGCTGCAGAGATTGGGGAGCAGTACTTC.